This record covers a single TCR beta chain. Its antigen is not identified. UMIs that had a 6-nucleotide sample barcode were put in using template switching. Reprocessing the 5' RACE reads, TCRdb reports a single entry for every CDR3 protein and omits DNA. This table holds a few hundred thousand distinct CDR3 sequences. The CDR3 length is 14 residues. The germline V gene encodes CDR1 SGHDT and CDR2 YYEEEE. This sample is drawn from a study of monozygotic twins with inflammatory bowel disease. General study findings and limits: Among patients, repertoires may have gained variability from differing immunosuppressive treatments.

The sequenced sample was blood. This chain connects TRBV5-6 to TRBJ2-1; with no DNA, the TCRdb D assignment of TRBD1 cannot be verified. This clonotype was obtained from a human donor with ulcerative colitis or Crohn's disease, or a healthy co-twin of an affected twin (not recorded which). CDR3 region: CASSLRGGRNEQFF.